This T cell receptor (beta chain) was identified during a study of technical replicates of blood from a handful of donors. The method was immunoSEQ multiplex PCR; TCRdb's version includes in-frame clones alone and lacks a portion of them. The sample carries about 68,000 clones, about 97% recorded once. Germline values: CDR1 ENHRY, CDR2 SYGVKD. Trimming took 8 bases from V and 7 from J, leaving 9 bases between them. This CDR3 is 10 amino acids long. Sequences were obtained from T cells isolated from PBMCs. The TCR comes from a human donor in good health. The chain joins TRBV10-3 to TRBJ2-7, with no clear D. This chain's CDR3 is CAIGLWEQYF. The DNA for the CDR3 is TGTGCCATCGGCCTTTGGGAGCAGTACTTC.